What follows are 19 T cell receptor beta chains derived from one specimen sequenced in a study of regulatory T cells in long-lasting Graves disease. As to time point: persistent/refractory GD, antithyroid drugs over 5 years with positive TRAb. Following extraction of RNA from PBMCs, that RNA was used to make the TCR library. Arm-PCR with iRepertoire HTBI primers amplified the CDR3 regions for these TCR beta libraries. In TCRdb, the multiplex PCR reads were re-called with MiXCR into one record per CDR3 protein. The sample holds a few hundred thousand distinct CDR3 sequences, about 20% seen once. The sample here was peripheral blood mononuclear cells (PBMCs), taken when the disease was refractory, from a patient treated with antithyroid drugs. The origin of the receptors is a female donor with Graves disease.

The chain recombines TRBV19 with TRBJ2-7, with 9 nucleotides matching TRBD2. Trimming took 3 bases from V and 7 from J; bases not matched to a gene: 10. Germline V gives CDR1 LNHDA, CDR2 SQIVND (reference sequence). The CDR3 runs to 15 residues. The DNA for the CDR3 is TGTGCCAGTAGTATCCTAGCGGGGCCCTCGGGGGAGCAGTACTTC. Protein: CASSILAGPSGEQYF.

The V gene is TRBV30, the J gene TRBJ1-5; 8 bases map to TRBD1. The CDR3 is 17 amino acids. V trimming: 1 base; J trimming: 3 bases; junction bases outside the gene matches: 11. Germline lookup yields CDR1 GTSNPN and CDR2 SVGIG (reference sequence). The CDR3 DNA reads TGTGCCTGGAGTGGCCCACTCGGGACAGGTTTCAATCAGCCCCAGCATTTT. It codes for CAWSGPLGTGFNQPQHF.

This rearrangement joins TRBV7-9 to TRBJ1-1, with D hard to call. Trimming removed 1 base from V and 4 bases from J, with 13 bases in between. The CDR3 runs to 15 residues. Germline V gene lookup returns CDR1 SEHNR and CDR2 FQNEAQ (reference sequence). For the CDR3, the DNA is TGTGCCAGCAGCTTAGTCGAGTGGAAGAGCACTGAAGCTTTCTTT. Its protein is CASSLVEWKSTEAFF.

This chain uses TRBV5-1 with TRBJ2-7; D tentatively fits TRBD1 or TRBD2 (5 bases each). Germline lookup yields CDR1 SGHRS and CDR2 YFSETQ. V was clipped by 1 base and J by 1 base, with 9 bases between them. This CDR3 region has 14 residues. The CDR3 spells CASSLRDDSYEQYF. For the CDR3, the DNA is TGCGCCAGCAGCTTGCGGGACGATTCCTACGAGCAGTACTTC.

The CDR3 region is CASSPGISIYF. DNA for the CDR3: TGTGCCAGCAGTCCAGGGATATCCATATATTTT. The V gene is TRBV12-3 or TRBV12-4, the J gene TRBJ1-3, with D possibly being TRBD1 (5 bases). CDR3 length: 11 residues. V lost 5 bases, J lost 11 bases, and 10 bases lay in between.

Concerning this clonotype itself: This may stem from a read error, because a much larger clone lies one nucleotide away. The CDR3, as DNA: TGTGCCACCAGCAGAGATTTTATGGGACAGGGGAACACTGAAGCTCTCTTT. Translation gives CATSRDFMGQGNTEALF. V gene TRBV15 combines with J gene TRBJ1-1; TRBD1 agrees at 10 bases. The germline gives CDR1 LNHNV, CDR2 YYDKDF (reference sequence). CDR3 size: 17 residues.

This rearrangement joins TRBV20-1 to TRBJ2-3; 8 nucleotides line up with TRBD2. J was trimmed by 1 base and V by 2 bases; bases with no gene match: 8. The germline gives CDR1 DFQATT, CDR2 SNEGSKA (reference sequence). The CDR3 has 16 amino acids. The CDR3 DNA is TGCAGTGCTAGATCGCTGGCGGGGGGAGGCACAGATACGCAGTATTTT. Protein product: CSARSLAGGGTDTQYF.

About this clonotype: The germline gene is not matched at one end of the junction; a read error may be the cause. The V and J genes are TRBV5-1 and TRBJ1-5, with D maybe TRBD1 (6 bases). The CDR3 runs 17 residues. The V gene's germline CDR1 is SGHRS and CDR2 YFSETQ. This CDR3 is CASSLGVRAGANQPQHF. Written as DNA, the CDR3 is TGTGCCAGCAGCTTGGGCGTGAGGGCAGGGGCCAATCAGCCCCAGCATTTT.

This clonotype was observed a few times. Mismatch with germline at one junction end may stem from a read error. The chain employs TRBV5-1 and TRBJ1-5; weak D call: TRBD1 (6 bases). Germline V CDR1 and CDR2: SGHRS, YFSETQ. The CDR3 is 15 amino acids. This CDR3 is CASRPTGQSNQPQQF. The CDR3 nucleotides are TGCGCCAGCAGACCTACAGGGCAGAGCAATCAGCCCCAGCAATTT.

The chain joins TRBV12-3 or TRBV12-4 to TRBJ2-3; TRBD1 aligns across 8 bases. The CDR3 extends over 13 amino acids. J gave up 4 bases and V 3 bases, and 0 bases lay outside the gene matches. CDR3 DNA: TGTGCCAGCAGTTTGACAGGGGCAGATACGCAGTATTTT. Translated: CASSLTGADTQYF.

This rearrangement joins TRBV12-3 or TRBV12-4 to TRBJ2-7, with 9 nucleotides matching TRBD2. With 5 bases clipped from V and 0 bases from J, the junction kept 8 bases outside the gene matches. This CDR3 spans 16 amino acids. The CDR3 DNA reads as TGTGCCAGCAGTCCCGGGACTAGCTCGATCTCCTACGAGCAGTACTTC. It yields the protein CASSPGTSSISYEQYF.

With regard to this clonotype: Germline and junction disagree at one end, which may indicate a read error. The V gene is TRBV7-3, the J gene TRBJ2-7; D is possibly TRBD2 (5 bases). This CDR3 spans 15 amino acids. Germline V gene sequence: CDR1 SGHTA, CDR2 FQGTGA. The CDR3 DNA sequence: TGTACCAGCAGCCCTCACTCGGACGGGATCTACGAGCAGTACTTC. This codes for CTSSPHSDGIYEQYF. Filled out from reference TRBV7-3 and TRBJ2-7, the complete variable domain reads GAGVSQTPSNKVTEKGKYVELRCDPISGHTALYWYRQSLGQGPEFLIYFQGTGAADDSGLPNDRFFAVRPEGSVSTLKIQRTERGDSAVYLCTSSPHSDGIYEQYFGPGTRLTVT.

This clonotype has a handful of counts. This chain joins TRBV3-1 and TRBJ1-4; weak D call: TRBD1 (5 bases). CDR3 length equals 14 residues. CDR1 is LGHDT and CDR2 is YNNKEL in the germline V gene (reference sequence). Trimming took off 0 bases at V and 8 bases at J, with 10 bases between the two ends. CDR3 protein: CASSQESGGEKLFF. CDR3 sequence (DNA): TGTGCCAGCAGCCAAGAATCGGGGGGAGAAAAACTGTTTTTT.

The chain's CDR3 is CSARDPFRRESVFEQYF. The CDR3 DNA reads as TGCAGTGCTAGAGATCCGTTCCGGCGGGAGAGCGTCTTCGAGCAGTACTTC. The V call is TRBV20-1, the J call TRBJ2-7; 7 bases match TRBD2. The CDR3 extends over 17 amino acids. The germline CDR1 and CDR2 sequences are DFQATT and SNEGSKA (reference sequence). After removal of 0 bases from V and 6 bases from J, the junction contained 17 bases not matched to a gene.

The chain couples TRBV15 to TRBJ1-1; D perhaps matches TRBD1 (6 bases). V was clipped by 3 bases and J by 2 bases, with 10 bases between them. Germline V gene data show CDR1 as LNHNV and CDR2 as YYDKDF (reference sequence). The CDR3 runs to 14 residues. CDR3 in amino acids: CATSSQGTNTEAFF. The DNA for the CDR3 is TGTGCCACCAGCAGTCAGGGGACTAACACTGAAGCTTTCTTT.

The gene calls are TRBV29-1 and TRBJ2-7, with D possibly TRBD2 on 6 matching bases. V was cut by 4 bases and J by 3 bases, with 10 bases left in between. This CDR3 is 12 amino acids long. Germline CDR1 reads SQVTM; CDR2 reads ANQGSEA. This CDR3 is CSVGHGGYEQYF. CDR3 DNA sequence: TGCAGCGTTGGCCACGGGGGCTACGAGCAGTACTTC.

Notes on this clonotype: A much larger clone sits a single nucleotide away, making a read error possible. Without the conserved terminal phenylalanine or tryptophan, this CDR3 likely stems from a read error. The V gene is TRBV6-5, the J gene TRBJ2-7, with D possibly matching TRBD2 (5 bases). This CDR3 is built from 13 residues. Trimming removed 0 bases at V and 7 bases at J, with 10 bases between. CDR1 is MNHEY, CDR2 SVGAGI, per germline. The CDR3 region is CASSYSRAGEQYL. The CDR3 coding sequence is TGTGCCAGCAGTTACTCGAGGGCCGGGGAGCAGTACCTC.

The V and J genes are TRBV15 and TRBJ2-7, with 9 bases lining up with TRBD1. The CDR3 loop spans 16 amino acids. With V trimmed by 3 bases and J by 4 bases, 10 bases remained unmatched. CDR1 and CDR2 from the germline V gene are LNHNV and YYDKDF (reference sequence). CDR3 DNA: TGTGCCACCAGCAGTTTACAGGGGGCCACCCAGTACGAGCAGTACTTC. Translation gives CATSSLQGATQYEQYF. The entire variable domain, with the rest obtained from reference TRBV15 and TRBJ2-7, is as follows: DAMVIQNPRYQVTQFGKPVTLSCSQTLNHNVMYWYQQKSSQAPKLLFHYYDKDFNNEADTPDNFQSRRPNTSFCFLDIRSPGLGDTAMYLCATSSLQGATQYEQYFGPGTRLTVT.

This clonotype was detected ten times or more. The V gene is TRBV2, the J gene TRBJ1-1; D gene unclear. The CDR3 contains 13 residues. The germline gives CDR1 SNHLY, CDR2 FYNNEI. V lost 2 bases to trimming and J lost 0 bases, with 4 bases between them. CDR3 residues: CASSEMVNTEAFF. CDR3 DNA: TGTGCCAGCAGTGAAATGGTGAACACTGAAGCTTTCTTT. The complete variable domain, with remaining parts taken from reference TRBV2 and TRBJ1-1, reads EPEVTQTPSHQVTQMGQEVILRCVPISNHLYFYWYRQILGQKVEFLVSFYNNEISEKSEIFDDQFSVERPDGSNFTLKIRSTKLEDSAMYFCASSEMVNTEAFFGQGTRLTVV.